The sequence of this TCR beta chain was determined in a study of T cell changes during pregnancy in multiple sclerosis. Germline V gene data show CDR1 as SGHKS and CDR2 as YYEKEE (reference sequence). The CDR3 length is 16 residues. Between the trimmed V and J ends, which lost 2 bases and 0 bases, there was a span of 12 bases. This clone was observed once. The protocol was immunoSEQ multiplex PCR, while the TCRdb copy is restricted to in-frame clones and leaves out a portion. The table records about 50,000 clones, around 90% of them present only once. This TCR derives from a female donor with multiple sclerosis, enrolled in a pregnancy study. The genes are TRBV5-5 and TRBJ1-3, with D perhaps TRBD1 (5 bases). The sequencing here drew on CD4+ T cells from peripheral blood mononuclear cells, taken before pregnancy. The CDR3 sequence: CASSFEPGHSGNTIYF. The CDR3 DNA reads TGTGCCAGCAGCTTTGAGCCAGGACACTCTGGAAACACCATATATTTT.